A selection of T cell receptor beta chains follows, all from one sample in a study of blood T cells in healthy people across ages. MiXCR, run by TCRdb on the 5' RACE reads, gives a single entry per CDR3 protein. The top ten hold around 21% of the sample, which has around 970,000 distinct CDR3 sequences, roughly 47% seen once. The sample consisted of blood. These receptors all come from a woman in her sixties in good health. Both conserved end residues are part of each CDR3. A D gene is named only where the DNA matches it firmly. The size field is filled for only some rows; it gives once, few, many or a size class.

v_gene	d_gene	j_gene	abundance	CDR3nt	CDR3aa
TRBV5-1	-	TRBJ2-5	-	TGCGCCAGCAGCTTGAGTCCAGAAGAGACCCAGTACTTC	CASSLSPEETQYF
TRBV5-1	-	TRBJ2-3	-	TGCGCCAGCAGCACCAGACGGGCCTTCACAGATACGCAGTATTTT	CASSTRRAFTDTQYF
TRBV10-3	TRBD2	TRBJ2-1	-	TGTGCCACTAGCGGGAGTATGTCCTACAATGAGCAGTTCTTC	CATSGSMSYNEQFF
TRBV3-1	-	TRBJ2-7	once	TGTGCCTGCAGCCCCGGGACTGTCTACGAGCAGTACTTC	CACSPGTVYEQYF
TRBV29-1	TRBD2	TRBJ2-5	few	TGCAGCGTTGATATACGGGAGGGCCGGGAGACCCAGTACTTC	CSVDIREGRETQYF
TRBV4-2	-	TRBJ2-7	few	TGTGCCAGCAGCCAAGAGAACCCTTATCGGGCCCAAGCTGGCTACGAGCAGTACTTC	CASSQENPYRAQAGYEQYF
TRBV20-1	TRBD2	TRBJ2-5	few	TGCAGTGCTCCAGCCGGCCCTTTCAGCGGGGGGAAAGAGACCCAGTACTTC	CSAPAGPFSGGKETQYF
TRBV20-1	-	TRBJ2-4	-	TGCAGTGCTAGAGGCCTTGGAAAAAACATTCAGTACTTC	CSARGLGKNIQYF
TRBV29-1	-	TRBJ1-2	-	TGCAGCGTTGAAGTAACAGGGCATGGCTACACCTTC	CSVEVTGHGYTF
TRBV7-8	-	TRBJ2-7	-	TGTGCCAGCAGCTTAGTCCCCGGCTCGGCGAAGGAGCAGTACTTC	CASSLVPGSAKEQYF
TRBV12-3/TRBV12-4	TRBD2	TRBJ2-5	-	TGTGCCAGCAGTCCCGTAGCGGGTTGGGAGACCCAGTACTTC	CASSPVAGWETQYF
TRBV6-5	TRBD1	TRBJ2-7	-	TGTGCCAGCACCAGGGGGACAGGCGGTTCCTACGAGCAGTACTTC	CASTRGTGGSYEQYF
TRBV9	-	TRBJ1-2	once	TGTGCCAGCAGCGCGTCCACCGGGACATATGGCTACACCTTC	CASSASTGTYGYTF
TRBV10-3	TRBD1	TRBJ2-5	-	TGTGCCATCAGTGCCGCCGGGACAGCAACAGGAGAGACCCAGTACTTC	CAISAAGTATGETQYF
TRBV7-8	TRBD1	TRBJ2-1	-	TGTGCCAGCAGCTTAGAGGTAGGGGGCCTTTACAATGAGCAGTTCTTC	CASSLEVGGLYNEQFF
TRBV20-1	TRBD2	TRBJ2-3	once	TGCAGTGCTAGCCCGCTAGCGGGAGTTGGTGATACGCAGTATTTT	CSASPLAGVGDTQYF
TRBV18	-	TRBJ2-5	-	TGTGCCACCTCCGTAAGGCGCACGCAAGAGACCCAGTACTTC	CATSVRRTQETQYF
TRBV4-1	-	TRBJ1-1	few	TGCGCCAGCAGCCAAGTGACCGGGCTGAACACTGAAGCTTTCTTT	CASSQVTGLNTEAFF
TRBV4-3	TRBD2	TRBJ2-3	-	TGCGCCAGCAGCCAATTATTAGCGGGACACACAGATACGCAGTATTTT	CASSQLLAGHTDTQYF
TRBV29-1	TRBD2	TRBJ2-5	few	TGCAGCGGTGTCATCCGCGGGACTAGCGGAGGGGAGACCCAGTACTTC	CSGVIRGTSGGETQYF
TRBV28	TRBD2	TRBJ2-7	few	TGTGCCAGCAGTGGTGGAACTAGCGGGAAGTACGAGCAGTACTTC	CASSGGTSGKYEQYF
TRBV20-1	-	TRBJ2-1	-	TGCAGTGGGGTGAGCGACTCCTACAATGAGCAGTTCTTC	CSGVSDSYNEQFF
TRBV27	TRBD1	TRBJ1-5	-	TGTGCCAGCAGTCAAACAGGGGGGGGCAATCAGCCCCAGCATTTT	CASSQTGGGNQPQHF
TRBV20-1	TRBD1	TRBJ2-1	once	TGCAATGCTAGAGCTCCCTCACAGGGGAATGAGCAGTTCTTC	CNARAPSQGNEQFF
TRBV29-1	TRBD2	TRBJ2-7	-	TGCAGCGTTGACGGCCTAGCGGAGACCTACGAGCAGTACTTC	CSVDGLAETYEQYF
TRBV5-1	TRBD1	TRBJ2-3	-	TGTGCCAGCAGCTCGGGACAGGGGAGAGCAGATACGCAGTATTTT	CASSSGQGRADTQYF
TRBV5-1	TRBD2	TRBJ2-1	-	TGCGCCAGCCTAGGCGGGACTACCTACAATGAGCAGTTCTTC	CASLGGTTYNEQFF
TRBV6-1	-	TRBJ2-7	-	TGTGCCAGCAGAAACGGGGGAGGACACTACGAGCAGTACTTC	CASRNGGGHYEQYF
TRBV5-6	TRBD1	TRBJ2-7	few	TGTGCCAGCAGCTGGACAGGGATGAGCGAGCAGTACTTC	CASSWTGMSEQYF
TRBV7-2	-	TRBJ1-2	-	TGTGCCAGCAGCCCGGTTTCCGACTATGGCTACACCTTC	CASSPVSDYGYTF
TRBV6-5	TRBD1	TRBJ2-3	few	TGTGCCAGCAACACCGACAGGGGCGGCACAGATACGCAGTATTTT	CASNTDRGGTDTQYF
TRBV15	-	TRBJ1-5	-	TGTGCCACCAGCAGAGAGCTAGGGTTTAGCAATCAGCCCCAGCATTTT	CATSRELGFSNQPQHF
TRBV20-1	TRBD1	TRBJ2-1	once	TGCAGTGCTAGTCGCCGGACAGGTCGCGATGAGCAGTTCTTC	CSASRRTGRDEQFF
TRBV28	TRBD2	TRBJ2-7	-	TGTGCCAGCGGCCGGGACTATAATAACGAGCAGTACTTC	CASGRDYNNEQYF
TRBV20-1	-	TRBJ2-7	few	TGCAGTGCTAGTAGAACCGGCCTTGGCGACGAGCAGTACTTC	CSASRTGLGDEQYF
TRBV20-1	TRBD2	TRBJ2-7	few	TGCAGTGCTAAAATTAGCGGGAGGGTCGACGAGCAGTACTTC	CSAKISGRVDEQYF
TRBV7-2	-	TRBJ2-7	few	TGTGCCAGCAACCGCCGGTCGGGACCGGGCGAGCAGTACTTC	CASNRRSGPGEQYF
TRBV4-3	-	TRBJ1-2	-	TGCGCCAGCAGCCAAGGGGACCGTCAATCTATTCACACCTTC	CASSQGDRQSIHTF
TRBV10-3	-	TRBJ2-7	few	TGTGCCATCAGTGAAAAAGGCCACGAGCAGTACTTC	CAISEKGHEQYF
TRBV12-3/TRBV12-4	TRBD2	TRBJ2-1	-	TGTGCCAGCAGTCTCCGATTTGGGACTAGCGGGAGTAATGAGCAGTTCTTC	CASSLRFGTSGSNEQFF
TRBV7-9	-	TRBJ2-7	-	TGTGCCAGCAGCCTAATAAATTACAGGGCGGGTCTCACCTACGAGCAGTACTTC	CASSLINYRAGLTYEQYF
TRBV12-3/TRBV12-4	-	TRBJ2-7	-	TGTGCCAGCAATCTAGCTCCTGTTAACAATGAGCAGTACTTC	CASNLAPVNNEQYF
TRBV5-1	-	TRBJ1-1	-	TGCGCCAGCAGCTTAACCTACTCGAACACTGAAGCTTTCTTT	CASSLTYSNTEAFF